Listed here are 23 T cell receptor beta chains from one sample, sequenced in a study of human T cells and chemical hapten exposure (dated by TCRdb to the early 2020s). The time point label here, explained by the study, means: pre-sensitization, week 0. The sample's treatment or condition label, decoded: therapeutic diphenylcyclopropenone sensitization with weekly scalp DPC. Library method: RACE. Reads for this sample came from a NextSeq 500. The raw public data were reprocessed by TCRdb itself: fastp quality trimming at Q25, MiXCR clonotype calling, in-frame beta chains only. Rows are combined by CDR3 protein, so each entry shows the most common genes and DNA. This sample lists over 300,000 distinct CDR3 sequences; roughly 5.3% were detected once. 2.5% to 3% of the sample is taken by the ten largest. The sequencing used whole blood, collected in connection with sensitization to the hapten diphenylcyclopropenone (DPC). These receptors were taken from a woman aged 45 to 65 with alopecia areata. Some clones in this sample may be carry-over from other donors' samples.

This clonotype was found many times. The J gene is TRBJ1-2, the V gene TRBV20-1; TRBD1 might be the D (5 bases). V lost 3 bases to trimming and J lost 5 bases, with 10 bases between them. CDR3 length equals 12 residues. The V gene's germline CDR1 is DFQATT and CDR2 SNEGSKA (reference sequence). In DNA, the CDR3 is TGCAGTGCTAGGGAGGGGACGTATGGCTACACCTTC. The encoded protein is CSAREGTYGYTF.

This clonotype was picked up a small number of times. V usage is TRBV5-6 and J usage is TRBJ2-2, with D perhaps TRBD1 (6 bases). The germline CDR1 and CDR2 sequences are SGHDT and YYEEEE. V was cut by 4 bases and J by 5 bases, with 18 bases left in between. This CDR3 comprises 16 residues. The chain's CDR3 is CASSPTRGPKTGELFF. Written as DNA, the CDR3 is TGTGCCAGCAGCCCCACCAGGGGCCCTAAGACCGGGGAGCTGTTTTTT.

The CDR3 DNA follows: TGTGCCAGCAGCCAAGGGCACAGAGGAAACACCATATATTTT. As protein: CASSQGHRGNTIYF. The rearrangement links TRBV3-1 to TRBJ1-3; no clear D gene. The CDR3 has 14 residues. The V end was cut by 1 base, the J end by 4 bases, with 8 bases between. Germline CDR1 LGHDT, CDR2 YNNKEL (reference sequence).

This clonotype came up a few times. V is TRBV4-1 and J is TRBJ1-1; tentatively, D is TRBD1 (6 bases). The CDR3 extends over 17 amino acids. From germline, CDR1 is MGHRA and CDR2 YSYEKL. The V and J ends lost 4 bases and 6 bases respectively, with 24 bases between them. DNA for the CDR3: TGCGCCAGCAGCCTAAACTCCGTTACGACAGGAGGGGCTGAAGCTTTCTTT. Its protein is CASSLNSVTTGGAEAFF.

At least ten counts were recorded for this clonotype. The chain joins TRBV12-3 or TRBV12-4 to TRBJ2-5; D gene unclear. With 6 bases removed from V and 7 bases from J, the gap between germline ends came to 18 bases. The CDR3 sequence is 14 residues long. CDR3 in amino acids: CASSLTEYLGTQYF. The CDR3 nucleotides are TGTGCCAGCAGCCTTACCGAGTACCTAGGGACCCAGTACTTC.

This clonotype was found a few times. DNA of the CDR3: TGTGCCAGCAGCCGGGGGCTAAATCAGCCCCAGCATTTT. It translates to CASSRGLNQPQHF. V usage is TRBV7-2 and J usage is TRBJ1-5, with a weak D call TRBD1 (6 bases). Germline values: CDR1 SGHTA, CDR2 FQGNSA. V lost 5 bases and J lost 4, with 9 bases in between. The CDR3 has 13 residues.

This clonotype was seen many times. The chain recombines TRBV7-2 with TRBJ2-5, with 14 bases that match TRBD2. CDR3 size: 16 residues. Losses at the gene ends were 7 bases for V and 5 bases for J; bases not matched to a gene: 9. Germline CDR1 reads SGHTA; CDR2 reads FQGNSA. This CDR3 reads CASKTSGGAGMETQYF. The CDR3 DNA sequence: TGTGCCAGCAAGACTAGCGGGGGGGCCGGGATGGAGACCCAGTACTTC.

In this sample, this clonotype turned up many times. This chain uses TRBV10-3 with TRBJ1-1, with D possibly TRBD1 on 5 matching bases. Germline loops: CDR1 ENHRY, CDR2 SYGVKD. V lost 5 bases and J lost 4, with 8 bases in between. The CDR3 is 12 residues long. The CDR3: CAISSGTTEAFF. Written as DNA, the CDR3 is TGTGCCATCAGTTCAGGGACCACTGAAGCTTTCTTT.

In its sample, this clonotype was seen a few times. CDR3 nucleotides: TGTGCCAGCAGCTCCCAACCTAACGGGCAAGAGACCCAGTACTTC. Translating gives CASSSQPNGQETQYF. This rearrangement joins TRBV11-2 to TRBJ2-5; no firm D call. V gave up 4 bases and J gave up 2 bases, with 14 bases separating them. The CDR3 loop spans 15 amino acids. In germline, CDR1 is SGHAT, CDR2 FQNNGV.

This clonotype has a count of ten or more. The CDR3 coding sequence is TGTGCCAGCAGATCAGTCATGAACACTGAAGCTTTCTTT. Its translation: CASRSVMNTEAFF. V is TRBV5-4 and J is TRBJ1-1; D gene unclear. The ends were cut back, 5 bases at V and 0 bases at J, with 8 bases in the middle. The length of the CDR3 is 13 residues. Germline V lookup: CDR1 SGHNT, CDR2 YYREEE (reference sequence).

The chain links TRBV24-1 to TRBJ2-7, with D perhaps matching TRBD1 (6 bases). Germline CDR1 KGHDR, CDR2 SFDVKD. V was cut by 9 bases and J by 6 bases, with 11 bases left in between. The length of the CDR3 is 11 residues. The chain's CDR3 is CATGTNCEQYF. The CDR3, as DNA: TGTGCCACCGGGACAAACTGCGAGCAGTACTTC.

This clonotype has a count of ten or more. The rearrangement links TRBV9 to TRBJ2-1; weak D call: TRBD2 (6 bases). The V gene's germline CDR1 is SGDLS and CDR2 YYNGEE. The CDR3 contains 14 residues. V dropped 4 bases and J dropped 10 bases, with 18 bases sitting between them. The CDR3 sequence is CASSTGTSRVEQFF. The CDR3 nucleotides are TGTGCCAGCAGCACCGGGACTTCCCGGGTAGAGCAGTTCTTC.

The J gene is TRBJ1-2, the V gene TRBV13; D is possibly TRBD1 (5 bases). The CDR3 totals 13 residues. CDR1 and CDR2 (germline): PRHDT, FYEKMQ (reference sequence). V was shortened by 7 bases and J by 2 bases, with 11 bases between the two germline ends. CDR3 coding DNA: TGTGCCAGCACCCTACCAGGGAACTATGGCTACACCTTC. Translating it yields CASTLPGNYGYTF.

This clonotype was found many times. This chain's CDR3 is CASSPREADTQYF. The CDR3 nucleotides are TGTGCCAGCAGCCCTCGAGAAGCAGATACGCAGTATTTT. This chain connects TRBV11-2 to TRBJ2-3; D is unresolved. Germline V lookup: CDR1 SGHAT, CDR2 FQNNGV. Trimming pared 5 bases from V and 4 bases from J, leaving 10 bases between. The CDR3 is 13 amino acids.

Ten or more counts support this clonotype. The chain employs TRBV7-9 and TRBJ2-7, with D possibly being TRBD2 (5 bases). V lost 5 bases to trimming and J lost 2 bases, with 13 bases between them. This CDR3 has 14 residues. CDR1 is SEHNR and CDR2 is FQNEAQ in the germline V gene (reference sequence). CDR3 in DNA: TGTGCCAGCAGCGCGGCGGGCCTCACCTACGAGCAGTACTTC. Amino acid sequence: CASSAAGLTYEQYF. The complete variable domain, with remaining parts taken from reference TRBV7-9 and TRBJ2-7, reads DTGVSQNPRHKITKRGQNVTFRCDPISEHNRLYWYRQTLGQGPEFLTYFQNEAQLEKSRLLSDRFSAERPKGSFSTLEIQRTEQGDSAMYLCASSAAGLTYEQYFGPGTRLTVT.

This clonotype has ten or more counts. The genes are TRBV13 and TRBJ1-2; 7 bases line up with TRBD1. Germline CDR1 reads PRHDT; CDR2 reads FYEKMQ (reference sequence). The CDR3 spans 15 residues. V was pared by 6 bases and J by 3 bases, with 10 bases of the junction left unmatched. CDR3 DNA: TGTGCCAGCAGTATTTACAGGGGAGGTGACTATGGCTACACCTTC. Translating gives CASSIYRGGDYGYTF.

The rearrangement joins TRBV10-3 to TRBJ2-1, with 8 nucleotides matching TRBD1. The V gene end was trimmed by 2 bases and the J gene end by 13 bases; junction bases not matched to a gene: 7. Germline V CDR1 and CDR2: ENHRY, SYGVKD. The CDR3 contains 13 residues. CDR3 DNA sequence: TGTGCCATCAGTGAGAACGACAGGGGCCCCCAGTTCTTC. It translates to CAISENDRGPQFF.

The rearrangement joins TRBV29-1 to TRBJ1-1; no definite D call. The V and J ends lost 3 bases and 0 bases respectively, with 17 bases between them. Germline V gene sequence: CDR1 SQVTM, CDR2 ANQGSEA. The CDR3 sequence is 16 residues long. CDR3 region: CSVERVGWKLNTEAFF. The CDR3 DNA is TGCAGCGTTGAGAGGGTGGGTTGGAAGCTGAACACTGAAGCTTTCTTT.

At least ten counts were recorded for this clonotype. The chain carries TRBV28 and TRBJ2-4; 13 bases are shared with TRBD2. The CDR3 is 16 amino acids. V trimming: 1 base; J trimming: 8 bases; junction bases outside the gene matches: 5. Germline CDR1 reads MDHEN; CDR2 reads SYDVKM. This CDR3 is CASSLFGLAGVDIQYF. In nucleotides, the CDR3 is TGTGCCAGCAGTTTATTCGGACTAGCGGGAGTAGACATTCAGTACTTC. The whole variable domain, filled in from reference TRBV28 and TRBJ2-4, reads DVKVTQSSRYLVKRTGEKVFLECVQDMDHENMFWYRQDPGLGLRLIYFSYDVKMKEKGDIPEGYSVSREKKERFSLILESASTNQTSMYLCASSLFGLAGVDIQYFGAGTRLSVL.

V gene TRBV5-1 combines with J gene TRBJ1-1; 7 bases fit TRBD1. The V and J ends lost 0 bases and 9 bases, in that order; junction bases with no gene match: 8. There are 14 residues in the CDR3. CDR1 and CDR2 (germline): SGHRS, YFSETQ. CDR3 DNA sequence: TGCGCCAGCAGCTTGGAAGGGGGCGCTTTTAAAGCTTTCTTT. Translation gives CASSLEGGAFKAFF.

This clonotype was seen many times. The CDR3 nucleotides read TGTGCCAGCAGGGCCGGGGGTCGGAATGAGCAGTTCTTC. Translated, it gives CASRAGGRNEQFF. The V gene is TRBV11-2, the J gene TRBJ2-1, with a possible D match to TRBD2 (6 bases). CDR3 length equals 13 residues. Germline loops: CDR1 SGHAT, CDR2 FQNNGV. V was shortened by 6 bases and J by 7 bases, with 13 bases between the two germline ends.

This clonotype was picked up many times. The genes are TRBV5-1 and TRBJ1-1, with no clear D. This CDR3 spans 13 amino acids. V lost 4 bases and J lost 3, with 10 bases in between. The V gene's germline CDR1 is SGHRS and CDR2 YFSETQ. The CDR3 loop reads CASSPGIDTEAFF. In nucleotides, the CDR3 is TGCGCCAGCAGCCCTGGGATCGACACTGAAGCTTTCTTT.

This clonotype was detected many times. This sequence joins TRBV19 and TRBJ2-7; a possible D gene is TRBD2 (6 bases). CDR3 length: 14 residues. Germline CDR1 LNHDA, CDR2 SQIVND (reference sequence). V dropped 4 bases and J dropped 7 bases, with 17 bases sitting between them. CDR3 sequence reads: CASSNPSGSEEQYF. Written as DNA, the CDR3 is TGTGCCAGTAGTAATCCCAGCGGGTCTGAGGAGCAGTACTTC.